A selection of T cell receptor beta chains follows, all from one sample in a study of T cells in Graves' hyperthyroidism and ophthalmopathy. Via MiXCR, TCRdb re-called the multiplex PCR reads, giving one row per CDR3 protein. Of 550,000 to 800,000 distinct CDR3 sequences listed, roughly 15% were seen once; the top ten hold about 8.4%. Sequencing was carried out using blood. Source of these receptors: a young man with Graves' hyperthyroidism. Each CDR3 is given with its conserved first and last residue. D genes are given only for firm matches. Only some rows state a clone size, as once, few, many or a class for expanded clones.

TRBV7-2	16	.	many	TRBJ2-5	CASSPQLGGWGETQYF	TGTGCCAGCAGCCCCCAGCTGGGGGGCTGGGGGGAGACCCAGTACTTC
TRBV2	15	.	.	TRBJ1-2	CASTSTRTRSDGYTF	TGTGCCAGCACCTCCACTAGGACAAGGAGTGATGGCTACACCTTC
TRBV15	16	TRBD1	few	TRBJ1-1	CATSRLDRGQGTEAFF	TGTGCCACCAGCAGATTAGACAGGGGACAAGGCACTGAAGCTTTCTTT
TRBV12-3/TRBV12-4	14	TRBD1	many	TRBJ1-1	CASTRTGEEVEAFF	TGTGCCAGCACCAGGACAGGGGAAGAAGTTGAAGCTTTCTTT
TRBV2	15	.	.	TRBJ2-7	CASEDMGRGGYEQDF	TGTGCCAGTGAAGACATGGGGCGGGGTGGCTACGAGCAGGACTTC
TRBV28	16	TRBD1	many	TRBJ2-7	CASSSGVDRGFDEQYF	TGTGCCAGCAGTTCAGGGGTGGACAGGGGATTTGACGAGCAGTACTTC
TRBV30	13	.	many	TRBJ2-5	CARQGNFQETQYF	TGTGCCCGCCAGGGGAACTTTCAAGAGACCCAGTACTTC
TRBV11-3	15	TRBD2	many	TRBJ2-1	CASSSSSGRAGEQFF	TGTGCCAGCAGCTCCAGTAGCGGGAGGGCGGGGGAGCAGTTCTTC
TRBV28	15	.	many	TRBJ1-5	CASSQDRGGGQPQHF	TGTGCCAGCAGTCAGGACCGTGGGGGTGGTCAGCCCCAGCATTTT
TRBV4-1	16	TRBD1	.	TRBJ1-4	CASSPGRTGRNEKLFF	TGCGCCAGCAGCCCAGGCCGGACAGGGCGGAATGAAAAACTGTTTTTT
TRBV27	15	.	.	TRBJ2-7	CASSLRGGRDYEQYF	TGTGCCAGCAGTTTAAGGGGGGGGCGAGACTACGAGCAGTACTTC
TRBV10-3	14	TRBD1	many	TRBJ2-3	CATSTGESTDTQYF	TGTGCCACCTCGACAGGGGAAAGCACAGATACGCAGTATTTT
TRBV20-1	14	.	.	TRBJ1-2	CSARESLLAYGYTF	TGCAGTGCTAGAGAGTCCCTCTTGGCCTATGGCTACACCTTC
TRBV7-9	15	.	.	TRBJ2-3	CASSLTDSDTDTQYF	TGCGCCAGCAGCCTAACTGACAGCGACACAGATACGCAGTATTTT
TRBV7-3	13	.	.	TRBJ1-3	CASSLVVSATIYF	TGTGCCAGCAGCTTAGTGGTCAGTGCCACCATATATTTT
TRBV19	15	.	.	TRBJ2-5	CASSGTDKAQETQYF	TGTGCCAGTTCTGGGACTGATAAAGCGCAAGAGACCCAGTACTTC
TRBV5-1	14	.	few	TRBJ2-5	CASSLSKPQETQYF	TGCGCCAGCAGCTTGAGCAAGCCCCAAGAGACCCAGTACTTC
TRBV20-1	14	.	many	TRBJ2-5	CSASERTGRETQYF	TGCAGTGCTAGTGAGAGAACGGGGAGAGAGACCCAGTACTTC